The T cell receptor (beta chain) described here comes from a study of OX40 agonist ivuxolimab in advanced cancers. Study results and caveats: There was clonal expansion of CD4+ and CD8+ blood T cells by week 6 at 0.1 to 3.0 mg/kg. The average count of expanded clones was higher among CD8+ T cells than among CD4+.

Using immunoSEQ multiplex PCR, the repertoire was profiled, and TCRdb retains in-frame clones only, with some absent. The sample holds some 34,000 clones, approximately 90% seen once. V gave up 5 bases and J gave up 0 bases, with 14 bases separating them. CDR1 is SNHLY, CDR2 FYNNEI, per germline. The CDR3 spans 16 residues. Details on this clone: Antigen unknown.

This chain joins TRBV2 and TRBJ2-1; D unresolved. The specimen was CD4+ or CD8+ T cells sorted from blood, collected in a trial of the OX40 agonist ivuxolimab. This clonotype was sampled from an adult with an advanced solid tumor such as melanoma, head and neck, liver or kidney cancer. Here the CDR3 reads CASSSRQPSSYNEQFF. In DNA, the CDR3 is TGTGCCAGCAGTTCCCGGCAGCCGAGCTCCTACAATGAGCAGTTCTTC. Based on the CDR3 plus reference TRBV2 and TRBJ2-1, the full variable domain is EPEVTQTPSHQVTQMGQEVILRCVPISNHLYFYWYRQILGQKVEFLVSFYNNEISEKSEIFDDQFSVERPDGSNFTLKIRSTKLEDSAMYFCASSSRQPSSYNEQFFGPGTRLTVL.